This TCR beta chain was observed in a study of tumor and adjacent non-tumor tissue in lung cancer. The CDR3 contains 16 residues. Germline V gene data show CDR1 as SGHNT and CDR2 as YENEEA. No cell sorting was done before RNA was extracted from the tissue. Three rounds of nested PCR, following a modified ARM-PCR protocol, produced the TCRbeta library. TCRdb called the multiplex PCR reads again in MiXCR, with one record for every CDR3 protein. Of 200,000 to 250,000 distinct CDR3 sequences in the sample, less than 80% were seen once. With respect to this clonotype: At one end the junction does not follow the germline gene, possibly because of a read error.

Material for sequencing was lung tumor tissue. J is TRBJ1-1 and V is TRBV11-3, with TRBD1 as a possible D gene (6 bases). The source is a man aged 55 to 70 with non-small cell lung cancer. The CDR3 nucleotides read TGTGCCAACAGCTTAGATGGGAACAGGGTGAACACTGAAGCTTTCTTT. As protein: CANSLDGNRVNTEAFF.